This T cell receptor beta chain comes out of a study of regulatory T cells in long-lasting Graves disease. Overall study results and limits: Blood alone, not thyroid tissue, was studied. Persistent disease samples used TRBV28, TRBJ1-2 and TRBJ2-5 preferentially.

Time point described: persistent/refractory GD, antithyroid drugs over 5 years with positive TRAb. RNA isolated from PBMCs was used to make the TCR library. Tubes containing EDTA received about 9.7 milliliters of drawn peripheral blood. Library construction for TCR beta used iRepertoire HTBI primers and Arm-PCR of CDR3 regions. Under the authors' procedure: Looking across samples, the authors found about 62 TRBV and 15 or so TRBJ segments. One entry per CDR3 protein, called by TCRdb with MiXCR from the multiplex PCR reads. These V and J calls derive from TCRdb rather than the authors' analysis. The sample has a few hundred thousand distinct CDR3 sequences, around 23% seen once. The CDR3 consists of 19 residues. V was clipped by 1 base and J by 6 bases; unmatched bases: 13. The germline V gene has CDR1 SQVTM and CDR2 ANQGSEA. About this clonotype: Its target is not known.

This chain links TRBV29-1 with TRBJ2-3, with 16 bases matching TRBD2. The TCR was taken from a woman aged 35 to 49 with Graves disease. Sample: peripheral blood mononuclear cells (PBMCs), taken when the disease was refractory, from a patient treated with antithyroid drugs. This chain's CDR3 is CSVEAPSHLGLAGGDTQYF. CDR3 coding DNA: TGCAGCGTTGAAGCTCCGTCTCACTTGGGACTAGCGGGAGGGGATACGCAGTATTTT.